This T cell receptor beta chain was identified in a study of OX40 agonist ivuxolimab in advanced cancers. With regard to the full study: Ivuxolimab was an agonistic, fully human IgG2 monoclonal antibody directed against OX40 (CD134), a costimulatory receptor. Partial responses occurred in three dose-escalation patients: two with cutaneous melanoma and one with hepatocellular carcinoma. The point of sequencing TCRbeta in the periphery was to test whether ivuxolimab changed TCR sequence diversity and drove clonal T-cell expansion. In the dose-escalation cohort, nearly 85% of patients were male, and the mean age was 60 years with a range of roughly 23 to 79. Of the approximately 50 dose-escalation patients, hepatocellular carcinoma was present in approximately 20, melanoma in approximately 15, renal cell carcinoma in 9 and head and neck cancer in 9. Intravenous ivuxolimab was administered to patients every 2 weeks at six dose levels: 0.01, 0.1, 0.3, 1.5, 3 and 10 mg/kg. Patients were allowed to have had prior anti-PD-1, anti-PD-L1 or anti-CTLA-4 therapy, and 40% to 45% of the dose-escalation patients had been treated with checkpoint inhibitors. The monotherapy dose-escalation portion (N of about 49 patients) of the phase I ivuxolimab trial is reported in the paper.

To sequence the TCRbeta CDR3 region, genomic DNA was isolated from the sorted cells. TCRbeta CDR3 regions were sequenced using the immunoSEQ Assay. As stored in TCRdb, this immuneACCESS dataset retains in-frame rearrangements with V and J assigned. A fraction of the clones does not appear; measured against another copy, unresolved V genes explain less than half of the discrepancy, and the remainder lacks a known reason. The sample table holds over 85,000 clones, of which approximately 89% were seen once. 0.27% of the sample comes from the top ten. From the cysteine through the phenylalanine, the CDR3 covers 15 amino acids. CDR3 DNA only is kept here, 45 bases in frame from base 1. V is shortened by 1 base, J by 9 bases, and the region joining them spans 16 bases. The germline V gene sets CDR1 to SGHVS and CDR2 to FNYEAQ. The trial excluded patients who had a history of autoimmune disease or were on systemic immunosuppression. Peripheral blood for TCR sequencing was collected from all dose cohorts at baseline, on cycle 4 day 1, and on cycle 7 day 1. Samples were obtained from an open-label, multicenter, first-in-human phase I dose-escalation trial of ivuxolimab. Adults with locally advanced or metastatic head and neck squamous cell, hepatocellular, melanoma or renal cell carcinoma were enrolled in the trial. Before TCR sequencing, CD4+ T cells and CD8+ T cells from peripheral blood were sorted into separate populations.

What the research found in general, with its limitations: In the 0.1-3.0 mg/kg groups, partial responders were among the patients with the lowest normalized peripheral clonal expansion, particularly in CD8+ T cells. Low levels of normalized T-cell clonal expansion were also seen in some nonresponding patients. Antigen specificity was not determined for the clonally expanded peripheral T cells. On average, CD8+ T cells showed more expanded clones than CD4+ T cells after ivuxolimab. Clonal expansion of both CD4+ and CD8+ blood T cells was observed from baseline to week 6 at doses 0.1 to 3.0 mg/kg.

This clone was found once. It lacks a known antigen. Within one base of it there is no much larger clone, and no base qualities were kept. This TCR was sampled from an adult with an advanced solid tumor such as melanoma, head and neck, liver or kidney cancer. The sample consisted of CD4+ or CD8+ T cells sorted from blood, taken in a trial of the OX40 agonist ivuxolimab. The sequence links TRBV7-6 to TRBJ2-4; no D gene call is confident. The sequence in DNA is TGTGCCAGCAGCTTAGAACGCGACGTTTTTAGCATTCAGTACTTC. The translation is CASSLERDVFSIQYF. Supplemented by the reference TRBV7-6 and TRBJ2-4 proteins around the CDR3, the complete variable domain is GAGVSQSPRYKVTKRGQDVALRCDPISGHVSLYWYRQALGQGPEFLTYFNYEAQQDKSGLPNDRFSAERPEGSISTLTIQRTEQRDSAMYRCASSLERDVFSIQYFGAGTRLSVL.